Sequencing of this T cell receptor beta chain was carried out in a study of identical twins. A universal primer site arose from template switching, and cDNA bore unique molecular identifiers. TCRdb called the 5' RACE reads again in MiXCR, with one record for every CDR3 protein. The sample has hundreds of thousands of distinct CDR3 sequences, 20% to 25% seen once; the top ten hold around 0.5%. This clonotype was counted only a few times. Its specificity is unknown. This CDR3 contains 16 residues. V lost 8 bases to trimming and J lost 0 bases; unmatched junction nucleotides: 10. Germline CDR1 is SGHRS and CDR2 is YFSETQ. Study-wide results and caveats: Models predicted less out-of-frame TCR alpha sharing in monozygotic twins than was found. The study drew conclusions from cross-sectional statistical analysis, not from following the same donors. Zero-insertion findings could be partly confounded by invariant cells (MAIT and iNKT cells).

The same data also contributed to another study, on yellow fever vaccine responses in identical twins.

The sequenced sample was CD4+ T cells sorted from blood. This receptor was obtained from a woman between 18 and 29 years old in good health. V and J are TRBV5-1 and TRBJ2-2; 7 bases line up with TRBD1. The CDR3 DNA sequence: TGCGCCAGTACCCGTGGCCAGGGGGCGAACACCGGGGAGCTGTTTTTT. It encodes CASTRGQGANTGELFF.